This record concerns one TCR beta chain sequence. The target antigen is unknown. Germline CDR1 is SGHRS and CDR2 is YFSETQ. The germline V and J ends were trimmed by 0 bases and 2 bases, with 8 bases remaining between them. The CDR3 sequence is 14 residues long. The sample is drawn from a study of cytomegalovirus exposure and HLA in healthy donors. Notes on the study in general: Versus the roughly 700-donor mean, an Asian-associated ancestry cluster reportedly showed fewer N-insertions in a later analysis. Previous analysis showed most TCR beta V segments were productive about 90% or about 30% of the time. Reported results showed that the classifier diagnosed cytomegalovirus status with high specificity and sensitivity. One variant, a missense change in DCLRE1C, was linked in a later analysis to TCR beta V- and J-gene trimming.

The study ran its PCR with 60 Vbeta and 13 Jbeta primers. Some clones are missing from TCRdb's copy, which holds only in-frame ones; the method was immunoSEQ multiplex PCR. This sample has approximately 150,000 clones, with over 65% found just once. Material: PBMCs. The receptor's source is a man aged 18-30 years in good health and CMV-seropositive. The gene calls are TRBV5-1 and TRBJ2-5; a possible D gene is TRBD2 (6 bases). The CDR3 sequence: CASSLGGEQETQYF. CDR3 DNA sequence: TGCGCCAGCAGCTTGGGGGGGGAACAAGAGACCCAGTACTTC.